This TCR beta chain was retrieved from a study of cytomegalovirus exposure and HLA in healthy donors. Whole-study context: About 85 million unique TCRs from HLA-typed donors were held in an early release of data.

The study ran its PCR with 60 Vbeta and 13 Jbeta primers. Here immunoSEQ multiplex PCR was the method, and the copy in TCRdb shows in-frame clones only, minus some. Found here are 140,000 or so clones, nearly 85% of them singletons; the top ten hold approximately 3.6%. This sequence originates from a male donor in good health and CMV-seronegative. Sequencing was performed on PBMCs.

CDR3 DNA: TGTGCCAGCAGTGAAAGCACCGGGAGGTGGGATCAGCCCCAGCATTTT. Its translation: CASSESTGRWDQPQHF. The chain couples TRBV2 to TRBJ1-5; D not resolved. The CDR3 length is 16 residues. In germline, CDR1 is SNHLY, CDR2 FYNNEI. V dropped 2 bases and J dropped 5 bases, with 16 bases sitting between them.